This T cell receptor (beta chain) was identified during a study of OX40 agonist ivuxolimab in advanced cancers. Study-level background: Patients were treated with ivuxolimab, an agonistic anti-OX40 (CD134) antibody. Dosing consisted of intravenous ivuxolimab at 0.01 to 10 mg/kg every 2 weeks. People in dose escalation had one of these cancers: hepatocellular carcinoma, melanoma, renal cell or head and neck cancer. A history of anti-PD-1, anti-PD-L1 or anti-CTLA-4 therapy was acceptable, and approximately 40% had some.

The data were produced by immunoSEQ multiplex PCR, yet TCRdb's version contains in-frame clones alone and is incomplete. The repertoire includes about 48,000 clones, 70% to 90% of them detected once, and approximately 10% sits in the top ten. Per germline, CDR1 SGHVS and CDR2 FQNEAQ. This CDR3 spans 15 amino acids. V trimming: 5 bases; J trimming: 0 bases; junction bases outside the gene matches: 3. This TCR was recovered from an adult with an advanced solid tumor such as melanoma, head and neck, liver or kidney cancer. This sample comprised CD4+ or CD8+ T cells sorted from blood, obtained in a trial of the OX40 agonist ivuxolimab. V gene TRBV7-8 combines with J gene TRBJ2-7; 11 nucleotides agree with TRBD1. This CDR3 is CASSIGQGASYEQYF. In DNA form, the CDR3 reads TGTGCCAGCAGCATCGGACAGGGGGCCTCCTACGAGCAGTACTTC.